This entry lists 12 T cell receptor beta chains sequenced from one sample in a study of T cell responses to AZD1222 COVID-19 vaccine. Clones were sequenced by immunoSEQ multiplex PCR, and TCRdb holds only the in-frame ones, with some missing. The table has about 70,000 clones, 85% seen once; the top ten hold around 21%. Specimen: peripheral blood, collected on day 0 of AZD1222 vaccination. These TCRs come from an adult in good health.

The chain employs TRBV5-6 and TRBJ1-6; maybe TRBD1 (5 bases). This CDR3 has 15 amino acids. Germline-derived CDR1 and CDR2 are SGHDT and YYEEEE. V lost 4 bases to trimming and J lost 9 bases, with 17 bases between them. CDR3 sequence: CASSLDRRSGSPLHF. CDR3 in DNA: TGTGCCAGCAGCCTCGACAGACGATCCGGTTCACCCCTCCACTTT.

V and J are TRBV6-2 or TRBV6-3 and TRBJ2-3, with TRBD2 as a possible D gene (5 bases). Per the germline V gene, CDR1 is MNHEY and CDR2 is SVGEGT. Trimming took 5 bases from V and 0 from J, leaving 15 bases between them. The CDR3 length is 16 residues. The CDR3 DNA is TGTGCCAGCAGTCCCTCGGGCAGCGGCAGCACAGATACGCAGTATTTT. It yields the protein CASSPSGSGSTDTQYF.

This clone has just a few counts. This chain joins TRBV11-2 and TRBJ1-4, with D unclear. Germline CDR1 SGHAT, CDR2 FQNNGV. V was trimmed by 5 bases and J by 5 bases, leaving 9 bases between them. The CDR3 loop spans 13 amino acids. The CDR3 DNA follows: TGTGCCAGCAGCCCGGGGATAAATGAAAAACTGTTTTTT. Encoded protein: CASSPGINEKLFF.

The DNA of the CDR3 is TGTGCCAGCAGCCAAGGTACCCTAGCGGGAGGAAGATACAATGAGCAGTTCTTC. Translation gives CASSQGTLAGGRYNEQFF. The V and J genes are TRBV3-1 (or the pseudogene TRBV3-2) and TRBJ2-1, with 11 nucleotides matching TRBD2. The CDR3 is made up of 18 amino acids. With V trimmed by 1 base and J by 4 bases, 9 bases remained unmatched. Per the germline V gene, CDR1 is LGHDT and CDR2 is YNNKEL (reference sequence).

The chain couples TRBV3-1 (or the pseudogene TRBV3-2) to TRBJ1-3; D remains ambiguous. CDR1 LGHDT and CDR2 YNNKEL come from the germline V gene (reference sequence). Trimming cost V 1 base and J 4 bases, with 8 bases left between them. The CDR3 runs to 14 residues. The CDR3 bases are TGTGCCAGCAGCCAAGGAAGGCCAGGAAACACCATATATTTT. It specifies CASSQGRPGNTIYF.

In its sample, this clone was seen once. V and J are TRBV2 and TRBJ2-5; D tentatively reads TRBD1 or TRBD2 (5 bases each). CDR3 length: 13 amino acids. Germline values: CDR1 SNHLY, CDR2 FYNNEI. The V end lost 6 bases, the J end lost 5 bases, and 13 bases lay between the germline ends. The CDR3: CASRGTGRETQYF. The CDR3 coding sequence is TGTGCCAGCAGGGGGACGGGCCGGGAGACCCAGTACTTC.

V gene TRBV7-8 combines with J gene TRBJ2-7; D perhaps matches TRBD2 (5 bases). CDR1 SGHVS and CDR2 FQNEAQ come from the germline V gene. Trimming stripped 4 bases from V and 3 bases from J, with 13 bases between. The CDR3 loop spans 14 amino acids. CDR3 DNA sequence: TGTGCCAGCAGCTCCGGGATAGGATTCTACGAGCAGTACTTC. Protein sequence: CASSSGIGFYEQYF.

The chain carries TRBV6-1 and TRBJ1-4; maybe TRBD1 (6 bases). CDR1 MNHNS and CDR2 SASEGT come from the germline V gene. V was shortened by 1 base and J by 0 bases, with 15 bases between the two germline ends. CDR3 size: 18 residues. The CDR3 reads CASSEVRRGKATNEKLFF. As DNA, the CDR3 is TGTGCCAGCAGTGAAGTACGTAGGGGGAAGGCAACTAATGAAAAACTGTTTTTT.

This chain links TRBV2 with TRBJ2-6; 9 bases are a match to TRBD1. Germline V lookup: CDR1 SNHLY, CDR2 FYNNEI. The CDR3 runs to 17 residues. Unmatched junction bases numbered 9, after V lost 5 bases and J lost 4 bases. CDR3 coding DNA: TGTGCCAGCAGTACGTCCCGGGACAGGGCCGGGGCCAACGTCCTGACTTTC. Translating gives CASSTSRDRAGANVLTF.

The rearrangement links TRBV5-4 to TRBJ1-2; D gene ambiguous. The V gene's germline CDR1 is SGHNT and CDR2 YYREEE (reference sequence). Deletions cut 1 base from V and 8 bases from J, with 9 bases between. This CDR3 has 12 amino acids. CDR3 sequence reads: CASSLNMRGYTF. The CDR3 region has the DNA TGTGCCAGCAGCTTGAACATGAGAGGCTACACCTTC.

This chain connects TRBV7-3 to TRBJ1-3, with D uncertain. The CDR3 extends over 14 amino acids. Germline V gives CDR1 SGHTA, CDR2 FQGTGA. The V gene lost 2 bases and the J gene lost 0 bases, with 5 bases spanning the gap. The CDR3 protein is CASSLGISGNTIYF. The CDR3 DNA is TGTGCCAGCAGCTTAGGGATCTCTGGAAACACCATATATTTT.

As concerns this clone: Other nucleotide sequences from this sample produce the same CDR3. The chain has TRBV9 and TRBJ2-5; D is perhaps TRBD2 (5 bases). CDR3 size: 14 residues. Germline CDR1 SGDLS, CDR2 YYNGEE. V lost 0 bases, J lost 1 base, and 7 bases lay in between. The CDR3 is CASSVGGLQETQYF. In nucleotides, the CDR3 is TGTGCCAGCAGCGTAGGAGGGCTCCAAGAGACCCAGTACTTC.